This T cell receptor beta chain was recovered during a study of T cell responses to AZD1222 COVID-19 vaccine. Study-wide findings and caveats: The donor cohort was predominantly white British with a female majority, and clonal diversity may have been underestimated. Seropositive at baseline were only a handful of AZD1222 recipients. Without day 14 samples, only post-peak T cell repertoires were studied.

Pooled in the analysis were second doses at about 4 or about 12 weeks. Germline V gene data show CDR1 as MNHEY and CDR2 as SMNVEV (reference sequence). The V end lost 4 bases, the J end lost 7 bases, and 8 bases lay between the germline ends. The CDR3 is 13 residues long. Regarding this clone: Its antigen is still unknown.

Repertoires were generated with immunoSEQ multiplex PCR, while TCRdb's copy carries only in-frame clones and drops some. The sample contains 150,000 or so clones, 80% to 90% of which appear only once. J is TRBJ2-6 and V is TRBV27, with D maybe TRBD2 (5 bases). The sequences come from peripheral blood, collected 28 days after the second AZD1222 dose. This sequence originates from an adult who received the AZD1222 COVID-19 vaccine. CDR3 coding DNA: TGTGCCAGCAGTTACCGGGGTGCCAACGTCCTGACTTTC. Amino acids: CASSYRGANVLTF.